The sequence of this T cell receptor (beta chain) was determined in a study of regulatory T cells in long-lasting Graves disease. As for the study in general: More than 5 years of antithyroid drugs with positive TSH receptor antibodies defined persistent Graves' disease.

Construction of the TCR beta libraries employed iRepertoire HTBI primers in conjunction with Arm-PCR of CDR3 regions. TCRdb fed the multiplex PCR reads into MiXCR, producing one record per CDR3 protein. This repertoire shows hundreds of thousands of distinct CDR3 sequences, about 22% found once; its top ten account for about 7%. V dropped 3 bases and J dropped 3 bases, with 20 bases sitting between them. The CDR3 has 18 amino acids. Germline V gene data show CDR1 as MNHEY and CDR2 as SMNVEV (reference sequence). In this sample, this clonotype turned up a few times. Time point given: persistent/refractory GD, antithyroid drugs over 5 years with positive TRAb. Following extraction of RNA from PBMCs, that RNA was used to make the TCR library.

This receptor was identified in a female donor with Graves disease. Source: peripheral blood mononuclear cells (PBMCs), taken when the disease was refractory, from a patient treated with antithyroid drugs. The chain employs TRBV27 and TRBJ2-2; TRBD2 might be the D (6 bases). Here the CDR3 reads CASSFEYREGGYTGELFF. The CDR3 nucleotides read TGTGCCAGCAGTTTTGAATATCGTGAGGGAGGTTACACCGGGGAGCTGTTTTTT.